Listed below are T cell receptor beta chains from one sample, sequenced in a study of cytomegalovirus exposure and HLA in healthy donors. Some clones are missing from TCRdb's copy, which holds only in-frame ones; the method was immunoSEQ multiplex PCR. There are about 94,000 clones in the sample; about 7.6% occur only once, and about 2.3% lies in the top ten. The sequencing sample was made of PBMCs. Receptors were obtained from a man aged 50-60 years in good health and CMV-seronegative. CDR3s include the opening cysteine and the closing phenylalanine or tryptophan. D genes are given only for firm matches. Not every row has a clone size; where given, it reads once, few, many or a size class.

abundance,v_gene,d_gene,j_gene,CDR3aa,CDR3nt
few,TRBV11-3,NA,TRBJ2-7,CASSLNQGHEQYF,TGTGCCAGCAGCCTAAATCAGGGCCACGAGCAGTACTTC
few,TRBV7-2,TRBD2,TRBJ2-7,CASSPSRGLLDEQYF,TGTGCCAGCAGCCCTTCGCGGGGACTACTCGACGAGCAGTACTTC
few,TRBV2,TRBD1,TRBJ1-6,CASSDRANSPLHF,TGTGCCAGCAGCGACAGGGCTAATTCACCCCTCCACTTT
few,TRBV9,NA,TRBJ2-7,CASSVSRVSEQYF,TGTGCCAGCAGCGTATCCAGGGTCAGCGAGCAGTACTTC
NA,TRBV5-6,TRBD2,TRBJ2-7,CASSRWGTNSYEQYF,TGTGCCAGCAGCCGCTGGGGGACTAATTCCTACGAGCAGTACTTC
few,TRBV4-2,TRBD1,TRBJ1-5,CASSRTTGGNQPQHF,TGTGCCAGCAGCCGTACGACAGGGGGCAATCAGCCCCAGCATTTT
few,TRBV7-9,TRBD2,TRBJ2-1,CASSHANSAGVKANEQFF,TGTGCCAGCAGCCACGCTAATTCAGCGGGAGTGAAGGCCAATGAGCAGTTCTTC
few,TRBV4-3,NA,TRBJ1-1,CASSRTGGNTEAFF,TGCGCCAGCAGCCGAACGGGGGGGAACACTGAAGCTTTCTTT
few,TRBV28,NA,TRBJ2-1,CASSPPGGPSYNEQFF,TGTGCCAGCAGTCCCCCGGGGGGCCCCTCCTACAATGAGCAGTTCTTC
few,TRBV2,NA,TRBJ1-1,CASSESQRGNTEAFF,TGTGCCAGCAGTGAATCCCAACGAGGGAACACTGAAGCTTTCTTT
few,TRBV5-1,NA,TRBJ2-7,CASSLERHYEQYF,TGCGCCAGCAGCTTGGAGCGGCACTACGAGCAGTACTTC
few,TRBV30,NA,TRBJ1-4,CAWTRGNEKLFF,TGTGCCTGGACCCGCGGGAATGAAAAACTGTTTTTT
few,TRBV14,TRBD1,TRBJ1-4,CASSPRQGPNEKLFF,TGTGCCAGCAGCCCCCGACAGGGGCCTAATGAAAAACTGTTTTTT
NA,TRBV28,TRBD2,TRBJ2-1,CASSSGGPSPEQFF,TGTGCCAGCAGTAGCGGGGGGCCCTCCCCTGAGCAGTTCTTC
few,TRBV7-3,NA,TRBJ1-1,CASSPGHSNTEAFF,TGTGCCAGCAGCCCGGGACATTCGAACACTGAAGCTTTCTTT
NA,TRBV2,NA,TRBJ1-3,CASRDRDSSSGNTIYF,TGTGCCAGCAGGGATCGGGACTCCAGCTCTGGAAACACCATATATTTT
NA,TRBV10-1,TRBD1,TRBJ2-5,CASSWGQSGETQYF,TGCGCCAGCAGTTGGGGACAGTCGGGAGAGACCCAGTACTTC
NA,TRBV28,NA,TRBJ1-2,CASSGTGQGYTF,TGTGCCAGCAGTGGGACTGGGCAAGGCTACACCTTC
few,TRBV7-6,NA,TRBJ1-3,CASSASTPGNTIYF,TGTGCCAGCAGCGCGTCTACCCCGGGAAACACCATATATTTT
many,TRBV21-1,NA,TRBJ1-3,CASIQGRYGNTIYF,TGTGCCAGCATACAGGGGCGTTATGGAAACACCATATATTTT
few,TRBV11-3,TRBD1,TRBJ1-4,CASSPTRQGVREKLFF,TGTGCCAGCAGCCCTACCCGACAGGGAGTAAGGGAAAAACTGTTTTTT
NA,TRBV27,NA,TRBJ1-1,CASSPYRENTEAFF,TGTGCCAGCAGTCCGTACAGGGAGAACACTGAAGCTTTCTTT
few,TRBV5-1,TRBD1,TRBJ2-7,CASRGQVSSYEQYF,TGCGCCAGCAGAGGACAGGTCAGCTCCTACGAGCAGTACTTC
few,TRBV10-3,NA,TRBJ1-5,CAISGASKNQPQHF,TGTGCCATCTCAGGTGCCTCCAAAAATCAGCCCCAGCATTTT
NA,TRBV19,NA,TRBJ1-2,CASRSGLSNYGYTF,TGTGCCAGTAGAAGTGGCCTTTCTAACTATGGCTACACCTTC
few,TRBV19,NA,TRBJ1-1,CASSIVGANTEAFF,TGTGCCAGTAGTATAGTTGGGGCGAACACTGAAGCTTTCTTT
NA,TRBV19,TRBD1,TRBJ1-6,CASQKQGLNSPLHF,TGTGCCAGTCAAAAACAGGGGTTAAATTCACCCCTCCACTTT
NA,TRBV28,TRBD2,TRBJ2-1,CASSPLYGRSQHEQFF,TGTGCCAGCTCCCCATTGTACGGGAGGTCCCAGCATGAGCAGTTCTTC
NA,TRBV6-5,TRBD1,TRBJ2-7,CASSSYLQGAYEQYF,TGTGCCAGCAGTTCCTACCTACAGGGGGCGTACGAGCAGTACTTC
NA,TRBV6-1,NA,TRBJ2-7,CASSVTWGALSSYEQYF,TGTGCCAGCAGTGTCACTTGGGGAGCGCTAAGCTCCTACGAGCAGTACTTC
few,TRBV7-9,NA,TRBJ2-7,CASSPGHRYEQYF,TGTGCCAGCAGCCCGGGACACCGCTACGAGCAGTACTTC
few,TRBV6-1,TRBD1,TRBJ2-2,CASSAGQAPRLFF,TGTGCCAGCAGTGCCGGACAGGCCCCCAGGCTGTTTTTT
NA,TRBV30,NA,TRBJ2-5,CAWSLGLSQTQYF,TGTGCCTGGAGTCTTGGACTCAGCCAGACCCAGTACTTC
NA,TRBV5-3,TRBD1,TRBJ1-4,CARSIGTANEKLFF,TGTGCCAGAAGCATCGGGACAGCAAATGAAAAACTGTTTTTT
NA,TRBV11-2,TRBD1,TRBJ1-4,CASSTGTGGTNEKLFF,TGTGCCAGCAGCACCGGGACAGGGGGCACTAATGAAAAACTGTTTTTT
once,TRBV6-5,TRBD2,TRBJ2-1,CASTIGLAGGNEQFF,TGTGCCAGCACCATCGGACTAGCGGGAGGCAATGAGCAGTTCTTC
NA,TRBV20-1,NA,TRBJ2-1,CSARRGPEQFF,TGCAGTGCTCGGAGGGGGCCTGAGCAGTTCTTC
NA,TRBV30,TRBD2,TRBJ2-5,CAWNPGLAGETQYF,TGTGCCTGGAACCCGGGACTAGCGGGAGAGACCCAGTACTTC
NA,TRBV18,NA,TRBJ2-1,CASSPVPAGNLNKFF,TGTGCCAGCTCCCCCGTGCCTGCCGGGAACTTAAACAAGTTCTTC
few,TRBV2,NA,TRBJ1-5,CASSPGQRGQPQHF,TGTGCCAGCAGTCCAGGGCAGCGGGGACAGCCCCAGCATTTT
few,TRBV29-1,TRBD1,TRBJ2-5,CSVDRTGGETQYF,TGCAGCGTTGATAGGACAGGAGGAGAGACCCAGTACTTC
NA,TRBV6-5,TRBD1,TRBJ2-5,CASSSYRGTETQYF,TGTGCCAGCAGCTCCTACAGGGGGACAGAGACCCAGTACTTC
few,TRBV5-4,NA,TRBJ1-2,CASRGVRGVYGYTF,TGTGCCAGCAGGGGGGTACGGGGGGTCTATGGCTACACCTTC
NA,TRBV29-1,TRBD2,TRBJ2-7,CSVEGGLAGNYYEQYF,TGCAGCGTCGAGGGGGGACTAGCGGGCAACTACTACGAGCAGTACTTC